This T cell receptor beta chain comes out of a study of T cell repertoires in cytomegalovirus infection. Turning to the study itself: Both recently identified HLA-C-restricted and well-studied HLA-B-restricted CMV epitopes were used in the study. In public TCR beta signatures, there were indications of both CMV infection and matching HLA type.

Study outcomes and limitations: Cumulative frequency (of public TCR beta family members) identified carriers of CMV plus the relevant HLA.

Concerning this clonotype itself: Its antigen is not identified. This could be a read error, since a much larger clone is one nucleotide away. This CDR3 fails to terminate in the conserved phenylalanine or tryptophan, so it likely reflects a read error.

TCRdb used MiXCR to reprocess the reads, holding one entry per CDR3 protein. Here the sample spans roughly 120,000 distinct CDR3 sequences, 30% to 35% being singletons. The TCR sequence derives from a human donor in good health (CMV status not recorded). Some clones in this sample may be carry-over from other donors' samples. This sample comprised CD8+ T cells from cultured PBMCs, obtained from culture after CMV antigen stimulation.

CDR3 in amino acids: CASSMPRRLDQYGYTI. The CDR3 DNA follows: TGTGCCAGCAGCATGCCGCGGAGACTCGATCAGTATGGCTACACCATC. The V call is TRBV7-2, the J call TRBJ1-2, with D uncertain. Germline V gene data show CDR1 as SGHTA and CDR2 as FQGNSA. This CDR3 is 16 amino acids long. V gave up 5 bases and J gave up 5 bases, with 21 bases separating them.